The clone carrying this TCR beta chain was detected many times. Indicated time point: patch test 1, 2 weeks after DPC sensitization. This sample's treatment: therapeutic diphenylcyclopropenone sensitization with weekly scalp DPC. This sample is drawn from a study of human T cells and chemical hapten exposure. Looking at the study overall: Per-sample TCR yields varied mainly from small pooled library volume differences.

Each CDR3 protein gets one entry after TCRdb re-called the RACE reads with MiXCR. The table lists about 57,000 distinct CDR3 sequences, about 9.3% of them singletons. The sequence was collected from a woman in her thirties or forties with alopecia areata. Some clones in this sample may be carry-over from other donors' samples. The sequencing used whole blood, collected in connection with sensitization to the hapten diphenylcyclopropenone (DPC).

The CDR3: CASSPGLDNYGYTF. The CDR3 bases are TGTGCCAGCTCACCAGGTCTCGATAACTATGGCTACACCTTC. The genes are TRBV18 and TRBJ1-2; D gene ambiguous. The CDR3 consists of 14 residues. CDR1 KGHSH and CDR2 LQKENI come from the germline V gene. The V gene lost 2 bases and the J gene lost 1 base, with 8 bases spanning the gap.